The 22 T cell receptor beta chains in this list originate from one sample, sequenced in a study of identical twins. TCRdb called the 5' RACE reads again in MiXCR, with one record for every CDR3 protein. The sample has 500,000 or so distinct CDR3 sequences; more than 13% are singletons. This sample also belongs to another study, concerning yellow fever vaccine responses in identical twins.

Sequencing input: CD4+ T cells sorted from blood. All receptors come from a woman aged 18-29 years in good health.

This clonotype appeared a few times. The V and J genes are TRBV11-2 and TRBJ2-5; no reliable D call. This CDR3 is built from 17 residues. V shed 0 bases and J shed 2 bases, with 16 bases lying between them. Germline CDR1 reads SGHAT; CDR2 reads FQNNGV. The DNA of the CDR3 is TGTGCCAGCAGCTTAGATTTATACGCCGGCAGACAAGAGACCCAGTACTTC. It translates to CASSLDLYAGRQETQYF.

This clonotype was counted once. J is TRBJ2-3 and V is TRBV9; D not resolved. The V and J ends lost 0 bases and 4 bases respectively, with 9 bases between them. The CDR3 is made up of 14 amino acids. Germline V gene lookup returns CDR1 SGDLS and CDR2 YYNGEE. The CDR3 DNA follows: TGTGCCAGCAGCGTAGGGGCTTTCCCAGATACGCAGTATTTT. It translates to CASSVGAFPDTQYF.

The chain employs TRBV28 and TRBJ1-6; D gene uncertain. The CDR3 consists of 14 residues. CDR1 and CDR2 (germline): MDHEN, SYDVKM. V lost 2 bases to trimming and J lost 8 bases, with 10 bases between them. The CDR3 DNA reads TGTGCCAGCAGTTTAACACCACACCATTCACCCCTCCACTTT. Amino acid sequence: CASSLTPHHSPLHF. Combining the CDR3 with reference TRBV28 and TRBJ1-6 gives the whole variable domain DVKVTQSSRYLVKRTGEKVFLECVQDMDHENMFWYRQDPGLGLRLIYFSYDVKMKEKGDIPEGYSVSREKKERFSLILESASTNQTSMYLCASSLTPHHSPLHFGNGTRLTVT.

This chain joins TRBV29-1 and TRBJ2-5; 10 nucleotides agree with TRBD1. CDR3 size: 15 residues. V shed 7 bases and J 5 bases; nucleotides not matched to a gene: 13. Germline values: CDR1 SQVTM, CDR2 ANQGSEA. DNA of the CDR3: TGCAGCGCCGACCTCCTCGGACAGGGGGTCGAGACCCAGTACTTC. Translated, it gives CSADLLGQGVETQYF.

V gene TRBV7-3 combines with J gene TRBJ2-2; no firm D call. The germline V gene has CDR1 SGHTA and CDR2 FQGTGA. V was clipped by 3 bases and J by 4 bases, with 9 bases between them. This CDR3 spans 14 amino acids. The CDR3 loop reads CASSFLKGTGELFF. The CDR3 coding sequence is TGTGCCAGCAGCTTCCTAAAGGGCACCGGGGAGCTGTTTTTT.

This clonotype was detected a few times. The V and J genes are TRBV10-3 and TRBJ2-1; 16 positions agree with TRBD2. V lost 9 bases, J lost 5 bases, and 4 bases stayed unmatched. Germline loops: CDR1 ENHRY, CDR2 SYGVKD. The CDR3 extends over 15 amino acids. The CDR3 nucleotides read TGTGCCATATCCGGGACTAGCGGGAGGGACAATGAGCAGTTCTTC. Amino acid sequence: CAISGTSGRDNEQFF.

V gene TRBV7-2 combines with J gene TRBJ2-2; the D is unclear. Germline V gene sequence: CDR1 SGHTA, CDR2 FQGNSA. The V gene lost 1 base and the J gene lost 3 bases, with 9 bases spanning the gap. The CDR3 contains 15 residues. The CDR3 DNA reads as TGTGCCAGCAGCTTAGGGTCAGGATACACCGGGGAGCTGTTTTTT. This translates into CASSLGSGYTGELFF.

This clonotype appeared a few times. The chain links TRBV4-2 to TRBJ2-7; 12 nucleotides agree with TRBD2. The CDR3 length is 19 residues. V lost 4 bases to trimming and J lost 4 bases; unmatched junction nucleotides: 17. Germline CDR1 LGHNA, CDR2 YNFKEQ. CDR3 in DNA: TGTGCCAGCAGCCCAAGAAGTCTAGCGGGGGGGCCGTCCGTATACGAGCAGTACTTC. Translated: CASSPRSLAGGPSVYEQYF.

In nucleotides, the CDR3 is TGCAGCGTCTCGGAGCTTGGCTATGGCTACACCTTC. It encodes CSVSELGYGYTF. The rearrangement links TRBV29-1 to TRBJ1-2; D call uncertain. The CDR3 runs to 12 residues. V lost 6 bases and J lost 4, with 12 bases in between. CDR1 SQVTM and CDR2 ANQGSEA come from the germline V gene.

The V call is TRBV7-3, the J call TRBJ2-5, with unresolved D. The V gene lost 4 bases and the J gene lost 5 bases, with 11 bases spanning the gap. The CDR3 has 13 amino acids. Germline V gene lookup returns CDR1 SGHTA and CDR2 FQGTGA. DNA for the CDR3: TGTGCCAGCAGCTACACCCCCTCCGAGACCCAGTACTTC. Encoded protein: CASSYTPSETQYF. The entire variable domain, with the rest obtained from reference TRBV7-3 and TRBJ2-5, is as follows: GAGVSQTPSNKVTEKGKYVELRCDPISGHTALYWYRQSLGQGPEFLIYFQGTGAADDSGLPNDRFFAVRPEGSVSTLKIQRTERGDSAVYLCASSYTPSETQYFGPGTRLLVL.

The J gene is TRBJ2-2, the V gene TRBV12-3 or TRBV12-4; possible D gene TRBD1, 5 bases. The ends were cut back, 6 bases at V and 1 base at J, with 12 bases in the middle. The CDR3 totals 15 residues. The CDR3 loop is CASRGQGKNTGELFF. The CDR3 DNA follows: TGTGCCAGCAGAGGTCAGGGAAAGAACACCGGGGAGCTGTTTTTT.

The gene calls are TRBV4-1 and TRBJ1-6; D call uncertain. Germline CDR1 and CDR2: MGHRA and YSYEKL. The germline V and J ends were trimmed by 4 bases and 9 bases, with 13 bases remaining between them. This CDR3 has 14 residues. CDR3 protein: CASSREGPGSPLHF. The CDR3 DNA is TGCGCCAGCAGCCGGGAGGGTCCTGGTTCACCCCTCCACTTT.

This CDR3 reads CSANRVGETQYF. In DNA form, the CDR3 reads TGCAGCGCCAACAGGGTGGGAGAGACCCAGTACTTC. V and J are TRBV29-1 and TRBJ2-5, with D perhaps TRBD1 (6 bases). Per germline, CDR1 SQVTM and CDR2 ANQGSEA. V dropped 7 bases and J dropped 4 bases, with 13 bases sitting between them. CDR3 length: 12 residues. The full variable domain, completed using reference TRBV29-1 and TRBJ2-5, is SAVISQKPSRDICQRGTSLTIQCQVDSQVTMMFWYRQQPGQSLTLIATANQGSEATYESGFVIDKFPISRPNLTFSTLTVSNMSPEDSSIYLCSANRVGETQYFGPGTRLLVL.

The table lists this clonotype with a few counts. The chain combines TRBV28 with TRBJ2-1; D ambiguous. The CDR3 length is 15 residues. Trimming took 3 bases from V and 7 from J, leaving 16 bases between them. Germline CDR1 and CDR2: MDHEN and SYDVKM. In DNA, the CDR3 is TGTGCCAGCAGTTTTAGTAGGGTCAGTAGGAATGAGCAGTTCTTC. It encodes CASSFSRVSRNEQFF.

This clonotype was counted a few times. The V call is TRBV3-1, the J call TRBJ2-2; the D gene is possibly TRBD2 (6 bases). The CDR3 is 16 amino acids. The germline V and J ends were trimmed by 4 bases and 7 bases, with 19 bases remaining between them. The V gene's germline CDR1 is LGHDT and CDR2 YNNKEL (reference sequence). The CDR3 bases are TGTGCCAGCAGCCTAGTTGGAGGGAGAGGTGGCGGGGAGCTGTTTTTT. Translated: CASSLVGGRGGGELFF.

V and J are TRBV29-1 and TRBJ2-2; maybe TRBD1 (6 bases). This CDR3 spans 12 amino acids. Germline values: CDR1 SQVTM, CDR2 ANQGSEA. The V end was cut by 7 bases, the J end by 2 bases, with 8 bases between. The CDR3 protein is CSGGQNTGELFF. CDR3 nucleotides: TGCAGCGGGGGACAAAACACCGGGGAGCTGTTTTTT.

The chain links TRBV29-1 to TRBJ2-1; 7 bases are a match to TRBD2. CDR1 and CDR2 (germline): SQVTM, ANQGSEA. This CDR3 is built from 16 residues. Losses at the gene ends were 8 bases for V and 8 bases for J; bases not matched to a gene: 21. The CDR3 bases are TGCAGCATCCCCCGGGAGAGTACTAGCGTTACTCATGAGCAGTTCTTC. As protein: CSIPRESTSVTHEQFF.

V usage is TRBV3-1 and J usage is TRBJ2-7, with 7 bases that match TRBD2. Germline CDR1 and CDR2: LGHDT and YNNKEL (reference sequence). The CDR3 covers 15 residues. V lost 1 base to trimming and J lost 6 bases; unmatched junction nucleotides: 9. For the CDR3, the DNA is TGTGCCAGCAGCCAAGGGGACTACTTACCGGGCGAGCAGTACTTC. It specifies CASSQGDYLPGEQYF.

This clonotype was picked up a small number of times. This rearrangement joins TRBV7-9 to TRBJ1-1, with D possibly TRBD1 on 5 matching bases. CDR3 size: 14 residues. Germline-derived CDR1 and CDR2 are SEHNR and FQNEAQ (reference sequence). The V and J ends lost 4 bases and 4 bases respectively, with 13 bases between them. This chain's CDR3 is CASSSSGTTTEAFF. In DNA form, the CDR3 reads TGTGCCAGCAGCTCATCCGGGACGACCACTGAAGCTTTCTTT. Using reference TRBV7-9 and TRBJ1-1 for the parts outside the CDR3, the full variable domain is DTGVSQNPRHKITKRGQNVTFRCDPISEHNRLYWYRQTLGQGPEFLTYFQNEAQLEKSRLLSDRFSAERPKGSFSTLEIQRTEQGDSAMYLCASSSSGTTTEAFFGQGTRLTVV.

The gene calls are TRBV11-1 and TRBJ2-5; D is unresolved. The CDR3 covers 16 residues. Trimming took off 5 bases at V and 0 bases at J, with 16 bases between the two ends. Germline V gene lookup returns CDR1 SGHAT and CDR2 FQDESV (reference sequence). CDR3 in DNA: TGTGCCAGCAGCCTCCCGGTTGGCAGAGACCAAGAGACCCAGTACTTC. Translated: CASSLPVGRDQETQYF.

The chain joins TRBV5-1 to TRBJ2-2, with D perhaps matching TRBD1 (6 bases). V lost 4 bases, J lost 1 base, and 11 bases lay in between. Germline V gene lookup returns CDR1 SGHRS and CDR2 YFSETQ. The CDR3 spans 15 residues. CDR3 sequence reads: CASSQTGQNTGELFF. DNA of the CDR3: TGCGCCAGCAGCCAAACGGGACAGAACACCGGGGAGCTGTTTTTT.

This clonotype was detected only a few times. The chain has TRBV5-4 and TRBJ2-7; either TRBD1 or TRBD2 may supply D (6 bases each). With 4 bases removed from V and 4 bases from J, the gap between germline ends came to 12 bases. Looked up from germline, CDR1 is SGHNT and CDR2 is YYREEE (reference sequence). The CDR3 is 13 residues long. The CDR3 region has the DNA TGTGCCAGCAGCCCGCGGGACACTTACGAGCAGTACTTC. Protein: CASSPRDTYEQYF.